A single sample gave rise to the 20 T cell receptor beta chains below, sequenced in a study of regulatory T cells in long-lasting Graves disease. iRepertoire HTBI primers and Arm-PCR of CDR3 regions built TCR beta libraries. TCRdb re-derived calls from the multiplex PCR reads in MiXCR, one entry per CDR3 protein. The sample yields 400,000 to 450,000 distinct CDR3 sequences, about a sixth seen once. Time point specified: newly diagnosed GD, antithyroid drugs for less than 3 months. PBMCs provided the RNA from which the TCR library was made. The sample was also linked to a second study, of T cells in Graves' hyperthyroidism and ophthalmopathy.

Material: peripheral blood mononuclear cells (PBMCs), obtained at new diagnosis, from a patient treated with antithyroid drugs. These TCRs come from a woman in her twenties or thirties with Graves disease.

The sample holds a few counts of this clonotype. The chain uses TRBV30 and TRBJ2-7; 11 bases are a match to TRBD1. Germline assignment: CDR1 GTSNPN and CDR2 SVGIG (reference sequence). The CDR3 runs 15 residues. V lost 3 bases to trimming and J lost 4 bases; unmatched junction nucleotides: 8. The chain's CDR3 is CAWSPGTGGPYEQYF. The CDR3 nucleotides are TGTGCCTGGAGCCCCGGGACAGGGGGTCCGTACGAGCAGTACTTC.

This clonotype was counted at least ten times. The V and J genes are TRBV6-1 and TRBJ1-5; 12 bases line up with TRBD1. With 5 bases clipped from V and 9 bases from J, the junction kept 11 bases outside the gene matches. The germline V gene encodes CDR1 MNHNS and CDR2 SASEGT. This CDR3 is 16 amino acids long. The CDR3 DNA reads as TGTGCCAGCAGTCCTGGGGACAGGGGGCGGAGATGGCCCCAGCATTTT. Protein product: CASSPGDRGRRWPQHF.

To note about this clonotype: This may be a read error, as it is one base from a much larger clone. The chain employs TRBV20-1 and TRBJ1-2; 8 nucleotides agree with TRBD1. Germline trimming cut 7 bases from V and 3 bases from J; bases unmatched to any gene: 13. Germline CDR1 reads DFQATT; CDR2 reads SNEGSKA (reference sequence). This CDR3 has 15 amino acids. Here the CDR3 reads CSVRDQGAWDYGYTF. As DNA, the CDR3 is TGCAGTGTTCGAGATCAGGGGGCTTGGGACTATGGCTACACCTTC.

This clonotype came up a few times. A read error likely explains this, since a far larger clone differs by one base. CDR3 in amino acids: CASSYSRAPNTEAFF. DNA for the CDR3: TGTGCCAGCAGTTACTCGCGGGCGCCGAACACTGAAGCTTTCTTT. The chain carries TRBV6-6 and TRBJ1-1; D is ambiguous. This CDR3 region has 15 residues. V was cut by 0 bases and J by 1 base, with 9 bases left in between. Germline-derived CDR1 and CDR2 are MNHNY and SVGAGI (reference sequence).

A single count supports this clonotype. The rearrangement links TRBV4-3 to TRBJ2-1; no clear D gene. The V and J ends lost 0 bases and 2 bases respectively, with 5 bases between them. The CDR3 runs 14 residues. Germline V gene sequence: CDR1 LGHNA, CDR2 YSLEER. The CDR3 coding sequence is TGCGCCAGCAGCCAAGAGGCGGCCTACAATGAGCAGTTCTTC. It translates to CASSQEAAYNEQFF.

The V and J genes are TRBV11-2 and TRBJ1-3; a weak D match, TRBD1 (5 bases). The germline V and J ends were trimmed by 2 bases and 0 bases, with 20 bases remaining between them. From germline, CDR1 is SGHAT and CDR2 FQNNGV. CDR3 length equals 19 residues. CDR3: CASSLRFTLMGDSGNTIYF. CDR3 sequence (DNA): TGTGCCAGCAGCTTAAGGTTTACCCTAATGGGGGACTCTGGAAACACCATATATTTT.

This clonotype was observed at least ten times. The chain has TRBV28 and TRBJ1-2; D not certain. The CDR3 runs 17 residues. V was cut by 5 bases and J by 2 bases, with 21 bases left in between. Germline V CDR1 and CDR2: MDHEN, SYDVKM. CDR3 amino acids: CASSLAGRGIVNYGYTF. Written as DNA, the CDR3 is TGTGCCAGCAGTCTAGCCGGACGGGGAATCGTAAACTATGGCTACACCTTC.

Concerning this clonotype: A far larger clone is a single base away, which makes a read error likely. Here the CDR3 DNA reads TGTGCCAGCAGTTTACTTAGTTTCAGGGCCGCGCAACAGCCCCAGCATTTT. Translating it yields CASSLLSFRAAQQPQHF. This chain connects TRBV2 to TRBJ1-5, with D possibly TRBD1 on 5 matching bases. The CDR3 length is 17 residues. Germline V gives CDR1 SNHLY, CDR2 FYNNEI. V was trimmed by 5 bases and J by 7 bases, leaving 24 bases between them.

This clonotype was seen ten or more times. The CDR3 reads CASSLIAEDRYNEQYF. CDR3 DNA sequence: TGTGCCAGCAGTTTAATTGCTGAGGACAGGTATAACGAGCAGTACTTC. The chain uses TRBV28 and TRBJ2-7; 7 bases agree with TRBD1. CDR1 is MDHEN and CDR2 is SYDVKM in the germline V gene. Trimming removed 2 bases from V and 5 bases from J; junction bases left unmatched: 12. The CDR3 totals 16 residues.

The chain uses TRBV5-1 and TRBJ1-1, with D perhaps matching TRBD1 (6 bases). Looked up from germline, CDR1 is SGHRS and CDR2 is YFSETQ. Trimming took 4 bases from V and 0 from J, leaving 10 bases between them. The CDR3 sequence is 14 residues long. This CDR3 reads CASSTRTVNTEAFF. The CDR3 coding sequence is TGCGCCAGCAGCACCAGGACAGTGAACACTGAAGCTTTCTTT. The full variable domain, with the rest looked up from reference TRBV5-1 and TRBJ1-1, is KAGVTQTPRYLIKTRGQQVTLSCSPISGHRSVSWYQQTPGQGLQFLFEYFSETQRNKGNFPGRFSGRQFSNSRSEMNVSTLELGDSALYLCASSTRTVNTEAFFGQGTRLTVV.

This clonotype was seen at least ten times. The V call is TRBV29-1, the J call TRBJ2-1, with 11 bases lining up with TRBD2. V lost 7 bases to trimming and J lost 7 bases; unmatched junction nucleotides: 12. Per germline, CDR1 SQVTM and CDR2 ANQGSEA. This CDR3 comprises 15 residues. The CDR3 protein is CSAQPGLAVDNEQFF. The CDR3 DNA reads TGCAGCGCCCAGCCGGGACTAGCGGTCGATAATGAGCAGTTCTTC.

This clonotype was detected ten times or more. The CDR3 protein is CASSENRVQETQYF. The CDR3 DNA is TGTGCCAGCAGTGAAAATCGGGTCCAAGAGACCCAGTACTTC. V gene TRBV6-2 or TRBV6-3 combines with J gene TRBJ2-5; D not certain. The CDR3 is 14 residues long. The ends were cut back, 5 bases at V and 1 base at J, with 11 bases in the middle. The germline CDR1 and CDR2 sequences are MNHEY and SVGEGT.

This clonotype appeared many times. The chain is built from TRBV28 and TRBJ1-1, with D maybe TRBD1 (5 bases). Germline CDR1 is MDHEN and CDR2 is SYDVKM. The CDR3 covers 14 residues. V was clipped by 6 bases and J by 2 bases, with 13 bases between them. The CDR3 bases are TGTGCCAGCAGCCAGTCGGGGGTCAACACTGAAGCTTTCTTT. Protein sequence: CASSQSGVNTEAFF.

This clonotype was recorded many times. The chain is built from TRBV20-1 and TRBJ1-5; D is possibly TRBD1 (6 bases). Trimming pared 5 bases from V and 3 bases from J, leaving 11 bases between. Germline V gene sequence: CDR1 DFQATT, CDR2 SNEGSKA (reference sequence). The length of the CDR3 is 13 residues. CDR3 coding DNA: TGCAGTGCTCCACCGGGACACAATCAGCCCCAGCATTTT. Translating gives CSAPPGHNQPQHF.

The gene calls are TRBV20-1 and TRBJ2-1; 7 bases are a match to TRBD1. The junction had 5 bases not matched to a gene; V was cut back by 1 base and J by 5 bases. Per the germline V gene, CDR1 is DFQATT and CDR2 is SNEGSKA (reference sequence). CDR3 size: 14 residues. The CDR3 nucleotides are TGCAGTGCTAGAGTCCGGGACAGCCACAATGAGCAGTTCTTC. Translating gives CSARVRDSHNEQFF.

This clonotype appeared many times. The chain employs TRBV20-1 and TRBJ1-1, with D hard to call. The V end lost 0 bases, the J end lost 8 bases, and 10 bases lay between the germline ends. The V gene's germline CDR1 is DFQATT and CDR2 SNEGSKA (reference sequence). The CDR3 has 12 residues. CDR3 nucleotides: TGCAGTGCTAGAGATCGGGCAGACGAAGCTTTCTTT. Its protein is CSARDRADEAFF.

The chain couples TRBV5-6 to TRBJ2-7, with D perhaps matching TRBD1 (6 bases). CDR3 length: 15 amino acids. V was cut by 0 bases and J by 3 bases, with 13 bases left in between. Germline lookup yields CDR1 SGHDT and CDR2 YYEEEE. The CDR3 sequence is CASSLVYRDLYEQYF. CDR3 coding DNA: TGTGCCAGCAGCTTGGTTTACAGGGACCTCTACGAGCAGTACTTC.

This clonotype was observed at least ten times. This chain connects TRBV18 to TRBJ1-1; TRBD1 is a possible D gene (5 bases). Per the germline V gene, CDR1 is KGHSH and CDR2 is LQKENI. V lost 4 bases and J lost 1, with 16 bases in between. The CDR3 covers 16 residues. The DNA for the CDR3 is TGTGCCAGCTCACAAACGAGGGACTTACAGAACACTGAAGCTTTCTTT. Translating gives CASSQTRDLQNTEAFF.

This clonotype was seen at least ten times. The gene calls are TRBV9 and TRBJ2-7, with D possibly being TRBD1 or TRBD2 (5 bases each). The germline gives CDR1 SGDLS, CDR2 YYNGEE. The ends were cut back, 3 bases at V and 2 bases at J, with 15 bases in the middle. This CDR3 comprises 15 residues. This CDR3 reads CASSAGPQDPYEQYF. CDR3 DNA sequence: TGTGCCAGCAGCGCGGGACCTCAGGATCCCTACGAGCAGTACTTC.

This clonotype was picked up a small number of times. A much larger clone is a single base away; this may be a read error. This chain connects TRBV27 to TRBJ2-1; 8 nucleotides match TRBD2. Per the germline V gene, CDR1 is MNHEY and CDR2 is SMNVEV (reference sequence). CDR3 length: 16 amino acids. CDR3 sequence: CASSPVAGSSYIEQFF. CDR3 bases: TGTGCCAGCAGTCCCGTAGCGGGGAGCTCCTACATTGAGCAGTTCTTC.